This TCR beta chain came from a study of cytomegalovirus exposure and HLA in healthy donors. The J segment lost 8 bases and the V segment lost 4 bases, leaving 11 bases of the junction unmatched. Germline-derived CDR1 and CDR2 are SGHRS and YFSETQ. The CDR3 runs to 16 residues. Clones were read by immunoSEQ multiplex PCR, and TCRdb kept only the in-frame ones, dropping some. The table includes tens of thousands of clones, more than 90% detected once. Points from the study as a whole: Among TCR sequences, most were rare, though some public TCRs appeared in many donors. Within the approximately 110 validation repertoires, first-cohort TCR clusters tended to co-occur, according to a later analysis. Some TCR beta chains (roughly 150 of them) were listed as cytomegalovirus-associated.

About this clone itself: Its specificity is unknown.

This receptor was identified in a man younger than 30 in good health and CMV-seronegative. The chain uses TRBV5-1 and TRBJ2-1, with TRBD2 matching 11 bases. The sample taken for sequencing was PBMCs. For the CDR3, the DNA is TGCGCCAGCAGCAATACAATTCTAGCGGGAGGATATGAGCAGTTCTTC. Its translation is CASSNTILAGGYEQFF.